This T cell receptor beta chain was obtained from a study of T cell changes during pregnancy in multiple sclerosis. The CDR3 extends over 13 amino acids. Germline-derived CDR1 and CDR2 are SGHRS and YFSETQ. V dropped 0 bases and J dropped 5; count of bases not matched to a gene: 1. The repertoire was sequenced with immunoSEQ multiplex PCR; TCRdb's copy has only in-frame clones and lacks some. The profile shows about 36,000 clones, about 88% of them singletons. Specimen: CD8+ T cells from peripheral blood mononuclear cells, collected in the third trimester of pregnancy. The sequence came from a female donor with multiple sclerosis, enrolled in a pregnancy study. The V call is TRBV5-1, the J call TRBJ2-5; TRBD1 aligns across 7 bases. The CDR3 nucleotides are TGCGCCAGCAGCTTGGCCAGGGGGGAGACCCAGTACTTC. It encodes CASSLARGETQYF.